Each of the 27 T cell receptor beta chains below was sequenced from the same sample in a study of post-analysis software for immune sequencing data. Whole-study results and caveats: TRBV5-6, TRBV5-1 and TRBV20-1 belonged to a set of roughly five TRBV segments that were more frequent in patients than controls.

For these TCRs, the target antigens are not known. The TCR beta cDNA libraries carried unique molecular identifiers. TCRdb reprocessed the PCR reads via MiXCR and lists one record per CDR3 protein. The repertoire holds about half a million distinct CDR3 sequences, around 31% seen once, with approximately 5.4% in the top ten. The sequenced sample was blood. The receptor set was obtained from a girl aged 2-17 years with multiple sclerosis.

The chain is built from TRBV29-1 and TRBJ1-2; D is uncertain. CDR1 and CDR2 from the germline V gene are SQVTM and ANQGSEA. The CDR3 has 11 amino acids. Trimming stripped 1 base from V and 8 bases from J, with 8 bases between. The CDR3 loop is CSVEGPDGYTF. DNA of the CDR3: TGCAGCGTTGAAGGCCCCGACGGCTACACCTTC.

In its sample, this clonotype was seen a few times. This chain links TRBV25-1 with TRBJ1-2; no firm D call. The CDR3 totals 13 residues. Between the trimmed V and J ends, which lost 7 bases and 1 base, there was a span of 10 bases. Germline CDR1 and CDR2: MGHDK and SYGVNS. The CDR3 nucleotides are TGTGCCAGCACCGCCGGGAGTAACTATGGCTACACCTTC. It specifies CASTAGSNYGYTF.

The gene calls are TRBV10-3 and TRBJ2-5; the D gene could be TRBD1 or TRBD2 (6 bases each). This CDR3 is 14 amino acids long. Germline-derived CDR1 and CDR2 are ENHRY and SYGVKD. V gave up 5 bases and J gave up 5 bases, with 15 bases separating them. In DNA, the CDR3 is TGTGCCATCAGTATGACTAGGGGGGCGGAGACCCAGTACTTC. Amino acid sequence: CAISMTRGAETQYF.

V and J are TRBV20-1 and TRBJ2-1; no firm D call. V gave up 3 bases and J gave up 6 bases, with 6 bases separating them. Germline CDR1 is DFQATT and CDR2 is SNEGSKA (reference sequence). This CDR3 contains 11 residues. The CDR3 reads CSASRSNEQFF. For the CDR3, the DNA is TGCAGTGCTAGCAGGAGCAATGAGCAGTTCTTC.

This clonotype occurred a few times. The chain couples TRBV6-2 or TRBV6-3 to TRBJ2-3, with 13 nucleotides matching TRBD2. Trimming removed 2 bases from V and 0 bases from J; junction bases left unmatched: 5. There are 18 residues in the CDR3. Germline V gives CDR1 MNHEY, CDR2 SVGEGT. CDR3 in amino acids: CASSYGGLAGPSTDTQYF. CDR3 nucleotides: TGTGCCAGCAGTTACGGGGGACTAGCGGGACCTAGCACAGATACGCAGTATTTT.

This clonotype was seen only a few times. V gene TRBV6-5 combines with J gene TRBJ2-7; D remains ambiguous. The CDR3 consists of 16 residues. Germline values: CDR1 MNHEY, CDR2 SVGAGI. Trimming removed 0 bases from V and 4 bases from J, with 16 bases in between. The CDR3 region is CASSYSSGPAAYEQYF. The CDR3, as DNA: TGTGCCAGCAGTTACTCGTCCGGCCCGGCGGCGTACGAGCAGTACTTC.

The chain combines TRBV12-3 or TRBV12-4 with TRBJ2-1; D gene uncertain. Trimming took 6 bases from V and 9 from J, leaving 15 bases between them. The CDR3 runs to 13 residues. CDR3 DNA sequence: TGTGCCAGCAGCCAACCCTATGGTGGTGAGCAGTTCTTC. Protein product: CASSQPYGGEQFF.

The count of this clonotype is one. The chain combines TRBV20-1 with TRBJ2-5; 7 nucleotides agree with TRBD2. After removal of 1 base from V and 3 bases from J, the junction contained 2 bases not matched to a gene. The V gene's germline CDR1 is DFQATT and CDR2 SNEGSKA (reference sequence). CDR3 length equals 13 residues. For the CDR3, the DNA is TGCAGTGCTAGAGTGGGGGGGAAAGAGACCCAGTACTTC. Translating gives CSARVGGKETQYF.

The chain couples TRBV14 to TRBJ1-1; a weak D match, TRBD1 (6 bases). Trimming took off 4 bases at V and 3 bases at J, with 12 bases between the two ends. Germline V CDR1 and CDR2: SGHDN, FVKESK. The CDR3 spans 14 residues. The CDR3 here is CASSLKGVYTEAFF. The CDR3 DNA follows: TGTGCCAGCAGCCTCAAGGGGGTCTACACTGAAGCTTTCTTT.

The chain carries TRBV5-8 and TRBJ1-4; D is undetermined. This CDR3 contains 16 residues. The V gene's germline CDR1 is SGHTS and CDR2 YDEGEE. The V end was cut by 0 bases, the J end by 4 bases, with 13 bases between. DNA of the CDR3: TGTGCCAGCAGCTTGGGCCGGACCGCGGGTAATGAAAAACTGTTTTTT. Translating gives CASSLGRTAGNEKLFF.

This clonotype has a handful of counts. The chain combines TRBV11-2 with TRBJ2-3; weak D call: TRBD2 (5 bases). Trimming removed 8 bases from V and 1 base from J, with 19 bases in between. This CDR3 is 16 amino acids long. Per the germline V gene, CDR1 is SGHAT and CDR2 is FQNNGV. DNA for the CDR3: TGTGCCAGCGGCATCGGACTGGTCCCGGGCACAGATACGCAGTATTTT. This encodes CASGIGLVPGTDTQYF.

The V gene is TRBV25-1, the J gene TRBJ1-5, with D uncertain. This CDR3 is 15 amino acids long. CDR1 and CDR2 (germline): MGHDK, SYGVNS. Trimming pared 1 base from V and 6 bases from J, leaving 13 bases between. Here the CDR3 DNA reads TGTGCCAGCAGTGAATCCGCTATATCAGGTCAGCCCCAGCATTTT. The encoded protein is CASSESAISGQPQHF. Full variable domain (missing parts from reference TRBV25-1 and TRBJ1-5): EADIYQTPRYLVIGTGKKITLECSQTMGHDKMYWYQQDPGMELHLIHYSYGVNSTEKGDLSSESTVSRIRTEHFPLTLESARPSHTSQYLCASSESAISGQPQHFGDGTRLSIL.

The J gene is TRBJ1-2, the V gene TRBV4-1; D may be TRBD1 (5 bases). The V end lost 4 bases, the J end lost 0 bases, and 15 bases lay between the germline ends. The CDR3 has 16 residues. The germline CDR1 and CDR2 sequences are MGHRA and YSYEKL. CDR3 nucleotides: TGCGCCAGCAGCCGACCTGGACATAAGTCTAACTATGGCTACACCTTC. It codes for CASSRPGHKSNYGYTF.

This clonotype was seen more than once but under ten times. V usage is TRBV10-2 and J usage is TRBJ2-7; 10 nucleotides line up with TRBD2. In germline, CDR1 is WSHSY, CDR2 SAAADI. V gave up 6 bases and J gave up 4 bases; unmatched junction bases: 6. The CDR3 consists of 14 residues. The CDR3 region has the DNA TGCGCCAGCAGGTCGGGACTAGCGAGTTACGAGCAGTACTTC. Translating it yields CASRSGLASYEQYF.

This sequence joins TRBV3-1 and TRBJ1-2; tentative D call: TRBD1 (5 bases). The germline V gene encodes CDR1 LGHDT and CDR2 YNNKEL (reference sequence). This CDR3 spans 16 amino acids. V was pared by 4 bases and J by 0 bases, with 15 bases between. The CDR3 bases are TGTGCCAGCAGCCCTTCTGGAGGGACGGCTAACTATGGCTACACCTTC. Encoded protein: CASSPSGGTANYGYTF.

This clonotype was counted a few times. This rearrangement joins TRBV6-6 to TRBJ2-5; perhaps TRBD1 as D (5 bases). The germline V and J ends were trimmed by 8 bases and 2 bases, with 9 bases remaining between them. This CDR3 contains 12 residues. Germline CDR1 MNHNY, CDR2 SVGAGI (reference sequence). This CDR3 reads CASLGQQETQYF. As DNA, the CDR3 is TGTGCCAGCTTGGGGCAGCAAGAGACCCAGTACTTC.

The V call is TRBV9, the J call TRBJ2-6, with 10 bases identical to TRBD2. CDR3 length: 18 amino acids. Germline-derived CDR1 and CDR2 are SGDLS and YYNGEE. V lost 0 bases, J lost 3 bases, and 6 bases stayed unmatched. CDR3 in amino acids: CASSVDSGGARGANVLTF. In DNA form, the CDR3 reads TGTGCCAGCAGCGTAGACAGCGGGGGGGCCCGTGGGGCCAACGTCCTGACTTTC.

The chain combines TRBV20-1 with TRBJ2-5; 8 positions match TRBD2. The V segment lost 6 bases and the J segment 4 bases; nucleotides outside the gene matches: 10. Per the germline V gene, CDR1 is DFQATT and CDR2 is SNEGSKA (reference sequence). This CDR3 is built from 14 residues. DNA of the CDR3: TGCAGTGCCAACGTCCGGGGGGGCCGAGAGACCCAGTACTTC. This gives the protein CSANVRGGRETQYF.

The chain joins TRBV20-1 to TRBJ2-2; TRBD2 matches 9 bases. V dropped 3 bases and J dropped 5; count of bases not matched to a gene: 10. The CDR3 is made up of 16 amino acids. Germline V gene sequence: CDR1 DFQATT, CDR2 SNEGSKA (reference sequence). The CDR3 nucleotides read TGCAGTGCTAGGCCCTCCCGGCGGGGGGGGACCGGGGAGCTGTTTTTT. This codes for CSARPSRRGGTGELFF.

V is TRBV6-2 or TRBV6-3 and J is TRBJ2-1; maybe TRBD2 (6 bases). Per germline, CDR1 MNHEY and CDR2 SVGEGT. The CDR3 is 16 amino acids. Trimming removed 0 bases at V and 3 bases at J, with 12 bases between. The CDR3 nucleotides read TGTGCCAGCAGTTACTCGAACCGGGGGAGCTACAATGAGCAGTTCTTC. It is translated as CASSYSNRGSYNEQFF.

The chain joins TRBV28 to TRBJ2-3; 10 nucleotides agree with TRBD2. The CDR3 runs to 16 residues. CDR1 and CDR2 from the germline V gene are MDHEN and SYDVKM. J gave up 4 bases and V 6 bases, and 10 bases lay outside the gene matches. CDR3 DNA sequence: TGTGCCAGCAGCTCCCTGATCGGACTAGCGGCAGATACGCAGTATTTT. Amino acids: CASSSLIGLAADTQYF.

This clonotype was seen a few times. The chain is built from TRBV12-3 or TRBV12-4 and TRBJ1-2; weak D call: TRBD1 (6 bases). CDR3 size: 13 residues. Trimming shortened V by 2 bases and J by 8 bases, and 12 bases separated the two germline ends. CDR3 protein: CASSLMAGEGYTF. Written as DNA, the CDR3 is TGTGCCAGCAGTTTAATGGCAGGGGAAGGCTACACCTTC.

V and J are TRBV6-5 and TRBJ2-5, with unresolved D. This CDR3 comprises 14 residues. The germline V gene encodes CDR1 MNHEY and CDR2 SVGAGI. V was pared by 2 bases and J by 5 bases, with 12 bases between. For the CDR3, the DNA is TGTGCCAGCAGTTACGCGTGGAGAGTGGAGACCCAGTACTTC. It specifies CASSYAWRVETQYF.

This clonotype has ten or more counts. The gene calls are TRBV7-7 and TRBJ2-5; D is unresolved. The CDR3 loop spans 14 amino acids. V was clipped by 0 bases and J by 7 bases, with 12 bases between them. Germline V gives CDR1 SSHAT, CDR2 FNYEAQ (reference sequence). This CDR3 is CASSLALTSGTQYF. The CDR3, as DNA: TGTGCCAGCAGCTTAGCTCTCACTTCAGGGACCCAGTACTTC.

The V and J genes are TRBV5-1 and TRBJ2-7; D is uncertain. Trimming stripped 4 bases from V and 10 bases from J, with 18 bases between. Germline assignment: CDR1 SGHRS and CDR2 YFSETQ. This CDR3 is 13 amino acids long. CDR3: CASSLDTAGNQYF. The CDR3 DNA is TGCGCCAGCAGCCTAGACACAGCCGGCAACCAGTACTTC.

Points on this clonotype: One end of the junction varies from germline; a read error may be responsible. The chain has TRBV29-1 and TRBJ2-1; 12 bases are a match to TRBD2. This CDR3 is built from 15 residues. The germline CDR1 and CDR2 sequences are SQVTM and ANQGSEA. CDR3 bases: TGCAGCGTAAGTGGGACTAGCGGGCCCTACAATGGGCAGTTCTTC. It specifies CSVSGTSGPYNGQFF.

As regards this clonotype: Its ends do not fully match the called genes, so a read error is possible. The rearrangement joins TRBV7-9 to TRBJ1-5; unclear D gene. The CDR3 is 13 residues long. Germline assignment: CDR1 SEHNR and CDR2 FQNEAQ (reference sequence). Here the CDR3 DNA reads TGTGCCTGCAGCTTAAGAGGTAATCAGCCCCAGCATTTT. It yields the protein CACSLRGNQPQHF.